One sample yielded the 30 T cell receptor beta chains listed below, sequenced in a study of identical twins. TCRdb independently ran MiXCR on the 5' RACE reads; one entry per CDR3 protein. Counted here are under 350,000 distinct CDR3 sequences, 8% to 9.5% occurring once; the ten biggest clones make up roughly 7%. The sample was also reused in another study, on yellow fever vaccine responses in identical twins.

The specimen was CD8+ T cells sorted from blood. These receptors were taken from a woman between 18 and 29 years old in good health.

This clonotype was counted many times. The genes are TRBV28 and TRBJ1-6; 7 bases line up with TRBD1. V was pared by 5 bases and J by 7 bases, with 8 bases of the junction left unmatched. The germline gives CDR1 MDHEN, CDR2 SYDVKM. The CDR3 sequence is 15 residues long. This CDR3 reads CASSPRTGGNSPLHF. The CDR3 nucleotides read TGTGCCAGCAGTCCCCGGACAGGAGGAAATTCACCCCTCCACTTT.

V and J are TRBV29-1 and TRBJ2-7; D is unresolved. This CDR3 is 13 amino acids long. Germline loops: CDR1 SQVTM, CDR2 ANQGSEA. The V gene lost 5 bases and the J gene lost 0 bases, with 11 bases spanning the gap. The CDR3 DNA reads TGCAGCGTTCTCACAGACAACTCCTACGAGCAGTACTTC. Its translation is CSVLTDNSYEQYF.

This rearrangement joins TRBV7-9 to TRBJ1-1; D remains ambiguous. This CDR3 region has 12 residues. Germline V CDR1 and CDR2: SEHNR, FQNEAQ (reference sequence). Trimming left V 2 bases short and J 8 bases short, with 9 bases between. The CDR3 nucleotides read TGTGCCAGCAGCTTAAGTCGCCCAGAAGCTTTCTTT. As protein: CASSLSRPEAFF.

This clonotype was found a few times. The rearrangement uses TRBV2 and TRBJ2-5, with 7 bases matching TRBD2. The CDR3 spans 14 residues. Trimming took 1 base from V and 4 from J; bases not matched to a gene: 3. Germline CDR1 reads SNHLY; CDR2 reads FYNNEI. CDR3 DNA sequence: TGTGCCAGCAGTGAAGGCGGGGAGGGAGAGACCCAGTACTTC. The encoded protein is CASSEGGEGETQYF.

This clonotype was detected a few times. J is TRBJ2-2 and V is TRBV20-1, with D possibly matching TRBD1 (6 bases). CDR1 and CDR2 from the germline V gene are DFQATT and SNEGSKA (reference sequence). CDR3 length equals 14 residues. V was cut by 5 bases and J by 1 base, with 11 bases left in between. The CDR3 region has the DNA TGCAGTGCTGACCGGGACAAGAACACCGGGGAGCTGTTTTTT. It codes for CSADRDKNTGELFF.

The chain carries TRBV12-3 or TRBV12-4 and TRBJ2-7; D is perhaps TRBD2 (7 bases). The CDR3 has 14 residues. The V end was cut by 1 base, the J end by 3 bases, with 10 bases between. In DNA, the CDR3 is TGTGCCAGCAGTTTAGAGGGGGGGAACTACGAGCAGTACTTC. Its protein is CASSLEGGNYEQYF.

V usage is TRBV12-3 or TRBV12-4 and J usage is TRBJ2-6, with TRBD1 matching 9 bases. The V gene end was trimmed by 1 base and the J gene end by 0 bases; junction bases not matched to a gene: 10. The CDR3 runs 20 residues. DNA of the CDR3: TGTGCCAGCAGTTTAGAAGGGGGGACAGGGCGCTTCTCTGGGGCCAACGTCCTGACTTTC. This translates into CASSLEGGTGRFSGANVLTF.

The chain carries TRBV6-5 and TRBJ2-1, with D perhaps TRBD2 (6 bases). The CDR3 consists of 17 residues. CDR1 and CDR2 from the germline V gene are MNHEY and SVGAGI. The ends were cut back, 4 bases at V and 7 bases at J, with 23 bases in the middle. The CDR3, as DNA: TGTGCCAGCAGTTTCTCTCCGGAGGGCCAGGGTCCGAATGAGCAGTTCTTC. Translating it yields CASSFSPEGQGPNEQFF.

A few counts support this clonotype. At one of its ends the junction is not consistent with the germline gene, which may arise from a read error. The V gene is TRBV14, the J gene TRBJ1-1; D may be TRBD1 (5 bases). From germline, CDR1 is SGHDN and CDR2 FVKESK. This CDR3 spans 14 amino acids. The chain's CDR3 is CASTQNRLNTEAFF. In DNA, the CDR3 is TGTGCCAGCACCCAAAACAGGTTGAACACTGAAGCTTTCTTT.

The V call is TRBV12-5, the J call TRBJ1-3, with D uncertain. Germline V CDR1 and CDR2: LGHNT, FRNRAP. Trimming took off 5 bases at V and 15 bases at J, with 14 bases between the two ends. The CDR3 runs to 11 residues. The CDR3 region is CASGMGNPAYF. For the CDR3, the DNA is TGTGCTAGTGGTATGGGAAATCCGGCATATTTT. The complete variable domain, with remaining parts taken from reference TRBV12-5 and TRBJ1-3, reads DARVTQTPRHKVTEMGQEVTMRCQPILGHNTVFWYRQTMMQGLELLAYFRNRAPLDDSGMPKDRFSAEMPDATLATLKIQPSEPRDSAVYFCASGMGNPAYFGEGSWLTVV.

The sample holds a few counts of this clonotype. The chain recombines TRBV3-1 with TRBJ2-7; maybe TRBD2 (6 bases). CDR3 length: 18 residues. Germline CDR1 is LGHDT and CDR2 is YNNKEL (reference sequence). Trimming shortened V by 0 bases and J by 3 bases, and 21 bases separated the two germline ends. The CDR3 DNA is TGTGCCAGCAGCCAAGATGATATTGGACGCCGGGGACTCTACGAGCAGTACTTC. It translates to CASSQDDIGRRGLYEQYF.

Many counts were recorded for this clonotype. The chain links TRBV28 to TRBJ2-1, with D maybe TRBD2 (5 bases). Germline V gene data show CDR1 as MDHEN and CDR2 as SYDVKM. V was pared by 3 bases and J by 0 bases, with 12 bases between. The CDR3 covers 16 residues. The CDR3 DNA reads TGTGCCAGCAGTTTGGCCCCGGGAAGCTCCTACAATGAGCAGTTCTTC. This translates into CASSLAPGSSYNEQFF.

Many counts were recorded for this clonotype. V and J are TRBV7-9 and TRBJ2-4; 8 positions match TRBD1. The CDR3 is 16 amino acids. Trimming removed 4 bases from V and 10 bases from J; junction bases left unmatched: 15. Per germline, CDR1 SEHNR and CDR2 FQNEAQ (reference sequence). CDR3: CASSSPSGQGLLIQYF. The DNA for the CDR3 is TGTGCCAGCAGCTCTCCGAGCGGACAGGGACTTCTTATTCAGTACTTC.

Ten or more counts support this clonotype. The rearrangement joins TRBV15 to TRBJ2-5; TRBD2 aligns across 15 bases. V was clipped by 8 bases and J by 11 bases; unmatched bases: 6. Germline V gene sequence: CDR1 LNHNV, CDR2 YYDKDF (reference sequence). The CDR3 length is 13 residues. The CDR3 sequence is CATVGTSGRKQYF. CDR3 in DNA: TGTGCCACCGTCGGGACTAGCGGGAGGAAGCAGTACTTC.

This clonotype occurred a few times. The chain couples TRBV20-1 to TRBJ2-7; 9 nucleotides line up with TRBD1. V dropped 3 bases and J dropped 3; count of bases not matched to a gene: 6. The CDR3 has 14 amino acids. Germline loops: CDR1 DFQATT, CDR2 SNEGSKA (reference sequence). CDR3 amino acids: CSARGTGIFYEQYF. The CDR3 DNA follows: TGCAGTGCTAGGGGGACAGGGATTTTCTACGAGCAGTACTTC.

The table lists this clonotype with a few counts. The genes are TRBV28 and TRBJ2-7; 7 nucleotides align to TRBD1. Looked up from germline, CDR1 is MDHEN and CDR2 is SYDVKM. The V segment lost 3 bases and the J segment 3 bases; nucleotides outside the gene matches: 8. The CDR3 runs to 15 residues. This CDR3 reads CASSFSDRVVYEQYF. The CDR3 coding sequence is TGTGCCAGCAGTTTTTCCGACAGGGTTGTCTACGAGCAGTACTTC.

This clonotype was found a few times. The genes are TRBV5-1 and TRBJ1-6, with D unclear. CDR1 is SGHRS and CDR2 is YFSETQ in the germline V gene. This CDR3 region has 14 residues. Trimming shortened V by 1 base and J by 0 bases, and 2 bases separated the two germline ends. CDR3 sequence (DNA): TGCGCCAGCAGCTTGCGCTCCTATAATTCACCCCTCCACTTT. Protein product: CASSLRSYNSPLHF.

This clonotype was recorded many times. The chain is built from TRBV29-1 and TRBJ1-1; perhaps TRBD1 as D (6 bases). The V gene's germline CDR1 is SQVTM and CDR2 ANQGSEA. With 5 bases removed from V and 1 base from J, the gap between germline ends came to 8 bases. This CDR3 is built from 12 residues. The CDR3 DNA sequence: TGCAGCGTTCGGACAGAGAACACTGAAGCTTTCTTT. This translates into CSVRTENTEAFF.

This clonotype was recorded many times. The chain is built from TRBV27 and TRBJ2-1, with D hard to call. Germline CDR1 reads MNHEY; CDR2 reads SMNVEV (reference sequence). Trimming left V 3 bases short and J 2 bases short, with 8 bases between. The CDR3 runs 14 residues. The CDR3 sequence: CASSLLDPYNEQFF. CDR3 DNA sequence: TGTGCCAGCAGTTTGTTGGACCCCTACAATGAGCAGTTCTTC.

The chain carries TRBV5-4 and TRBJ2-2; the D gene is possibly TRBD2 (5 bases). CDR1 and CDR2 (germline): SGHNT, YYREEE (reference sequence). The CDR3 has 17 amino acids. Deletions cut 4 bases from V and 5 bases from J, with 21 bases between. The CDR3 DNA reads as TGTGCCAGCAGCGCCTACCCAGCCGGAGGAGGAACCGGGGAGCTGTTTTTT. This codes for CASSAYPAGGGTGELFF. Together with reference TRBV5-4 and TRBJ2-2, the CDR3 gives the full variable domain: ETGVTQSPTHLIKTRGQQVTLRCSSQSGHNTVSWYQQALGQGPQFIFQYYREEENGRGNFPPRFSGLQFPNYSSELNVNALELDDSALYLCASSAYPAGGGTGELFFGEGSRLTVL.

In this sample, this clonotype turned up many times. The V and J genes are TRBV7-9 and TRBJ1-5; maybe TRBD1 (5 bases). Germline CDR1 is SEHNR and CDR2 is FQNEAQ (reference sequence). Trimming shortened V by 5 bases and J by 3 bases, and 14 bases separated the two germline ends. CDR3 length: 15 residues. In DNA form, the CDR3 reads TGTGCCAGCAGCCCCCAGGGTGTGATCAATCAGCCCCAGCATTTT. Protein product: CASSPQGVINQPQHF.

This clonotype occurred a few times. V and J are TRBV7-9 and TRBJ2-3; D uncertain. Germline V lookup: CDR1 SEHNR, CDR2 FQNEAQ (reference sequence). The CDR3 covers 17 residues. The ends were cut back, 0 bases at V and 1 base at J, with 14 bases in the middle. The CDR3 spells CASSLASGLVGTDTQYF. The CDR3, as DNA: TGTGCCAGCAGCTTAGCGTCAGGCCTAGTTGGCACAGATACGCAGTATTTT.

This clonotype was observed many times. The chain has TRBV20-1 and TRBJ2-5; no clear D. V was shortened by 0 bases and J by 1 base, with 12 bases between the two germline ends. Germline V gives CDR1 DFQATT, CDR2 SNEGSKA (reference sequence). This CDR3 has 15 residues. The CDR3 nucleotides read TGCAGTGCTAGAGATCTGGGTACAGTCCAAGAGACCCAGTACTTC. Translated, it gives CSARDLGTVQETQYF.

This clonotype came up a few times. The V gene is TRBV2, the J gene TRBJ2-1; D is perhaps TRBD2 (6 bases). V was pared by 4 bases and J by 8 bases, with 15 bases between. This CDR3 is built from 14 residues. Germline CDR1 and CDR2: SNHLY and FYNNEI. The CDR3 coding sequence is TGTGCCAGCAGTGCGGAGGGGCCCCGGGATGAGCAGTTCTTC. It is translated as CASSAEGPRDEQFF. Based on the CDR3 plus reference TRBV2 and TRBJ2-1, the full variable domain is EPEVTQTPSHQVTQMGQEVILRCVPISNHLYFYWYRQILGQKVEFLVSFYNNEISEKSEIFDDQFSVERPDGSNFTLKIRSTKLEDSAMYFCASSAEGPRDEQFFGPGTRLTVL.

This clonotype was detected a few times. The chain combines TRBV7-9 with TRBJ2-2, with D perhaps matching TRBD1 (6 bases). The V gene's germline CDR1 is SEHNR and CDR2 FQNEAQ (reference sequence). V was clipped by 4 bases and J by 6 bases, with 15 bases between them. This CDR3 has 15 amino acids. CDR3 sequence reads: CASSWAGADPGELFF. The CDR3 nucleotides are TGTGCCAGCAGCTGGGCAGGGGCGGATCCCGGGGAGCTGTTTTTT.

This clonotype turned up a few times. This chain connects TRBV20-1 to TRBJ2-7; D is uncertain. Germline V CDR1 and CDR2: DFQATT, SNEGSKA (reference sequence). Trimming removed 0 bases at V and 4 bases at J, with 10 bases between. This CDR3 has 13 residues. CDR3 loop: CSARDLGQYEQYF. CDR3 nucleotide sequence: TGCAGTGCTAGAGATCTAGGGCAGTACGAGCAGTACTTC.

The sample holds many counts of this clonotype. The genes are TRBV4-2 and TRBJ2-3; TRBD2 matches at 12 bases. The germline CDR1 and CDR2 sequences are LGHNA and YNFKEQ. Trimming at V came to 0 bases and at J to 7 bases, leaving 8 bases not matched to a gene. The CDR3 sequence is 17 residues long. The CDR3 sequence is CASSQEGTSGGKNTQYF. The CDR3, as DNA: TGTGCCAGCAGCCAAGAGGGTACTAGCGGGGGGAAAAATACGCAGTATTTT.

This clonotype showed up just a few times. The rearrangement links TRBV11-1 to TRBJ2-7, with 8 nucleotides matching TRBD1. This CDR3 has 15 amino acids. With V trimmed by 2 bases and J by 4 bases, 7 bases remained unmatched. CDR1 and CDR2 (germline): SGHAT, FQDESV (reference sequence). CDR3 loop: CASSLSGGAGYEQYF. The CDR3 coding sequence is TGTGCCAGCAGCTTATCAGGGGGCGCTGGGTACGAGCAGTACTTC.

The rearrangement joins TRBV30 to TRBJ2-1; D tentatively reads TRBD1 or TRBD2 (5 bases each). Trimming removed 3 bases from V and 7 bases from J, with 7 bases in between. Germline V gene lookup returns CDR1 GTSNPN and CDR2 SVGIG (reference sequence). CDR3 size: 11 residues. The CDR3 nucleotides read TGTGCCTGGAGGGGGGTGAATGAGCAGTTCTTC. The encoded protein is CAWRGVNEQFF.

The rearrangement uses TRBV6-5 and TRBJ2-1, with TRBD1 matching 10 bases. Per the germline V gene, CDR1 is MNHEY and CDR2 is SVGAGI. The CDR3 runs 19 residues. V shed 2 bases and J 7 bases; nucleotides not matched to a gene: 17. In DNA form, the CDR3 reads TGTGCCAGCAGTTACCCCGACAGGGGGCGTCCTGTTTTAACTAATGAGCAGTTCTTC. This sequence encodes CASSYPDRGRPVLTNEQFF.